The rows below give T cell receptor beta chains drawn from one sample of a study of CD8 T cells in ankylosing spondylitis. TCRdb reanalysed the 5' RACE reads using MiXCR and keeps one entry per CDR3 protein. The sample lists 180,000 or so distinct CDR3 sequences; around a tenth were seen once. The sample comprised blood, either unsorted or a sorted T cell fraction (not recorded which). These receptors all stem from a male donor with ankylosing spondylitis or in good health (not recorded which). Each CDR3 is given with its conserved first and last residue. Fields, in order: V gene, J gene, CDR3 protein.

TRBV4-2,TRBJ2-2,CASSQAALNTGELFF
TRBV5-6,TRBJ2-5,CASSYTRQGLQETQYF
TRBV5-1,TRBJ1-1,CASSLETGTANTEAFF
TRBV2,TRBJ1-5,CASSQIRIQGDQPQHF
TRBV5-5,TRBJ1-5,CASSTGVSNQPQHF
TRBV12-3/TRBV12-4,TRBJ2-7,CASSRTEAPVEQYF
TRBV27,TRBJ2-5,CASSASQGLRETQYF
TRBV18,TRBJ2-7,CASSPPGQGAKQYF
TRBV12-3/TRBV12-4,TRBJ2-3,CASGLGSGKSGDTQYF
TRBV12-3/TRBV12-4,TRBJ2-1,CASSFLDEQFF
TRBV5-1,TRBJ2-1,CASSFTGNPYNEQFF
TRBV12-3/TRBV12-4,TRBJ2-3,CASSPWTSGDTTDTQYF
TRBV5-1,TRBJ1-1,CASSLGSGGEAFF
TRBV5-1,TRBJ1-2,CASTSTVNYGYTF
TRBV5-1,TRBJ2-2,CASSGSGTSSGELFF
TRBV9,TRBJ2-5,CASSVGAGQETQYF
TRBV12-3/TRBV12-4,TRBJ1-5,CASTRSQPQHF
TRBV10-3,TRBJ2-7,CAIRAEAEYEQYF
TRBV7-9,TRBJ2-3,CASGDRPDGSDTQYF
TRBV7-8,TRBJ2-3,CASRHRDPITDTQYF